Shown below are 30 T cell receptor beta chains from a single sample sequenced in a study of neurological immune-mediated disorders. TCRdb fed the 5' RACE reads into MiXCR, producing one record per CDR3 protein. The table lists some 49,000 distinct CDR3 sequences, roughly 10% of them singletons. Time point described: longitudinal time-point 1 (baseline). Sequenced material: PBMCs. The origin of the receptors is a woman in her thirties or forties in good health.

There are many counts of this clonotype. V is TRBV2 and J is TRBJ2-7; D may correspond to TRBD1 or TRBD2 (6 bases each). Germline CDR1 reads SNHLY; CDR2 reads FYNNEI. The V and J ends lost 6 bases and 3 bases respectively, with 15 bases between them. This CDR3 is built from 14 residues. CDR3 residues: CASRPGGPVYEQYF. The CDR3 DNA follows: TGTGCCAGCAGGCCCGGGGGCCCAGTCTACGAGCAGTACTTC.

This clonotype has at least ten counts. The chain employs TRBV3-1 and TRBJ2-6, with 8 nucleotides matching TRBD1. The ends lost 6 bases at V and 2 bases at J; junction bases unmatched: 3. The CDR3 length is 15 residues. Germline-derived CDR1 and CDR2 are LGHDT and YNNKEL (reference sequence). The CDR3 sequence: CASRLQGAGANVLTF. Written as DNA, the CDR3 is TGTGCCAGCAGGTTACAGGGGGCTGGGGCCAACGTCCTGACTTTC.

There are many counts of this clonotype. V is TRBV15 and J is TRBJ1-1; possible D gene TRBD1, 5 bases. The ends were cut back, 3 bases at V and 2 bases at J, with 10 bases in the middle. The CDR3 is made up of 14 amino acids. The germline V gene encodes CDR1 LNHNV and CDR2 YYDKDF (reference sequence). CDR3 sequence (DNA): TGTGCCACCAGCAGTAACAGGTATAACACTGAAGCTTTCTTT. Translated: CATSSNRYNTEAFF.

The table lists this clonotype with many counts. V and J are TRBV5-1 and TRBJ2-7; 11 nucleotides line up with TRBD1. CDR3 length equals 16 residues. With 2 bases clipped from V and 6 bases from J, the junction kept 10 bases outside the gene matches. Germline V gene sequence: CDR1 SGHRS, CDR2 YFSETQ. The CDR3 DNA reads as TGCGCCAGCAGCTTTTCCGGCCCGGGACAGGGGGTCGAGCAGTACTTC. Translated, it gives CASSFSGPGQGVEQYF.

This clonotype was counted ten times or more. The chain uses TRBV20-1 and TRBJ2-7; 9 bases align to TRBD1. CDR3 length: 15 residues. Losses at the gene ends were 6 bases for V and 1 base for J; bases not matched to a gene: 10. Germline loops: CDR1 DFQATT, CDR2 SNEGSKA (reference sequence). The CDR3 coding sequence is TGCAGTGCCACGGACAGGGGAACGACGTCCTACGAGCAGTACTTC. Encoded protein: CSATDRGTTSYEQYF.

This clonotype was picked up many times. V gene TRBV11-2 combines with J gene TRBJ2-7; D gene unclear. The germline V gene encodes CDR1 SGHAT and CDR2 FQNNGV. Trimming took off 2 bases at V and 1 base at J, with 3 bases between the two ends. This CDR3 has 12 amino acids. For the CDR3, the DNA is TGTGCCAGCAGCTTATGGTCCTACGAGCAGTACTTC. It specifies CASSLWSYEQYF.

This clonotype was detected many times. The CDR3 sequence: CASSPTLRSSYEQYF. The CDR3 region has the DNA TGTGCCAGCAGCCCGACACTTAGGAGCTCCTACGAGCAGTACTTC. The gene calls are TRBV12-3 or TRBV12-4 and TRBJ2-7, with D unresolved. V was clipped by 6 bases and J by 0 bases, with 15 bases between them. The CDR3 runs 15 residues.

This clonotype was observed many times. The chain links TRBV25-1 to TRBJ2-7, with D possibly matching TRBD1 (5 bases). V lost 5 bases and J lost 4, with 15 bases in between. This CDR3 has 14 amino acids. Germline V lookup: CDR1 MGHDK, CDR2 SYGVNS. CDR3 nucleotide sequence: TGTGCCAGCAGTTTATGGGGCCTGGAGTACGAGCAGTACTTC. Its translation is CASSLWGLEYEQYF.

In this sample, this clonotype turned up a few times. The V and J genes are TRBV18 and TRBJ2-7; TRBD2 aligns across 8 bases. The CDR3 consists of 17 residues. V lost 0 bases to trimming and J lost 1 base; unmatched junction nucleotides: 8. Germline V gene data show CDR1 as KGHSH and CDR2 as LQKENI. The CDR3, as DNA: TGTGCCAGCTCACCACCTGGGTCCCTAGCGGGTTCCTACGAGCAGTACTTC. The encoded protein is CASSPPGSLAGSYEQYF.

Of note for this clonotype: This sequence may be a read error, since a much larger clone differs from it by one base. The chain combines TRBV12-3 or TRBV12-4 with TRBJ1-2; 9 nucleotides match TRBD1. The CDR3 spans 13 residues. As DNA, the CDR3 is TGTGCCAGCAGTATCACAGGGGGCGGTGGCCACACCTTC. It encodes CASSITGGGGHTF.

As for this clonotype: A much larger clone is a single base away; this may be a read error. The gene calls are TRBV14 and TRBJ2-7, with 8 bases that match TRBD1. The V gene's germline CDR1 is SGHDN and CDR2 FVKESK. This CDR3 region has 15 residues. The V and J ends lost 5 bases and 3 bases, in that order; junction bases with no gene match: 9. The CDR3 sequence is CASSFRQGKFYEQYF. The CDR3 DNA is TGTGCCAGCAGCTTTAGACAGGGGAAATTCTACGAGCAGTACTTC.

Ten or more counts support this clonotype. J is TRBJ2-1 and V is TRBV18, with 8 nucleotides matching TRBD2. V gave up 3 bases and J gave up 6 bases; unmatched junction bases: 10. The CDR3 consists of 16 residues. Germline values: CDR1 KGHSH, CDR2 LQKENI. DNA for the CDR3: TGTGCCAGCTCACCCCAAGGTAGCGGGACGCCCAATGAGCAGTTCTTC. This codes for CASSPQGSGTPNEQFF.

This clonotype was counted ten times or more. CDR3 nucleotides: TGTGCCAGCAGCTTAGATTATTACCACAATGAGCAGTTCTTC. As protein: CASSLDYYHNEQFF. The chain combines TRBV11-2 with TRBJ2-1; D unclear. CDR1 and CDR2 (germline): SGHAT, FQNNGV. The CDR3 is 14 residues long. V dropped 0 bases and J dropped 5 bases, with 8 bases sitting between them. The complete variable domain, with remaining parts taken from reference TRBV11-2 and TRBJ2-1, reads EAGVAQSPRYKIIEKRQSVAFWCNPISGHATLYWYQQILGQGPKLLIQFQNNGVVDDSQLPKDRFSAERLKGVDSTLKIQPAKLEDSAVYLCASSLDYYHNEQFFGPGTRLTVL.

This clonotype was seen many times. This chain joins TRBV5-1 and TRBJ2-1; 9 bases are shared with TRBD1. CDR3 size: 14 residues. Germline V gene lookup returns CDR1 SGHRS and CDR2 YFSETQ. The V gene end was trimmed by 5 bases and the J gene end by 4 bases; junction bases not matched to a gene: 4. CDR3 coding DNA: TGCGCCAGCAGGACAGGGGGATCTTACAATGAGCAGTTCTTC. It codes for CASRTGGSYNEQFF. The complete variable domain, with remaining parts taken from reference TRBV5-1 and TRBJ2-1, reads KAGVTQTPRYLIKTRGQQVTLSCSPISGHRSVSWYQQTPGQGLQFLFEYFSETQRNKGNFPGRFSGRQFSNSRSEMNVSTLELGDSALYLCASRTGGSYNEQFFGPGTRLTVL.

This clonotype was seen many times. The chain is built from TRBV5-7 and TRBJ1-1; D is ambiguous. TRBV5-7 has ORF status, its function being uncertain. The CDR3 totals 16 residues. Trimming pared 4 bases from V and 7 bases from J, leaving 23 bases between. DNA for the CDR3: TGTGCCAGCAGCCCCTGTCTGCCACTTGGGGTGGATGAAGCTTTCTTT. As protein: CASSPCLPLGVDEAFF.

This clonotype was counted at least ten times. The chain couples TRBV29-1 to TRBJ1-1; D remains unclear. This CDR3 contains 13 residues. The V end was cut by 7 bases, the J end by 5 bases, with 17 bases between. The germline CDR1 and CDR2 sequences are SQVTM and ANQGSEA. CDR3 residues: CSGVKGGETEAFF. The CDR3, as DNA: TGCAGCGGAGTCAAGGGAGGAGAAACTGAAGCTTTCTTT.

In this sample, this clonotype turned up many times. The genes are TRBV29-1 and TRBJ1-4, with 9 bases that match TRBD1. The CDR3 contains 13 residues. Germline assignment: CDR1 SQVTM and CDR2 ANQGSEA. J was trimmed by 7 bases and V by 7 bases; bases with no gene match: 7. The CDR3 nucleotides read TGCAGCGCGGGACAGGGAGTAAGTGAAAAACTGTTTTTT. Its protein is CSAGQGVSEKLFF.

In this sample, this clonotype turned up many times. The DNA for the CDR3 is TGCGCCAGCAGTTTTCCGGGACTTTTGCCGGATACGCAGTATTTT. Translated: CASSFPGLLPDTQYF. The chain uses TRBV5-1 and TRBJ2-3, with a weak D call TRBD2 (6 bases). Germline lookup yields CDR1 SGHRS and CDR2 YFSETQ. V lost 5 bases, J lost 6 bases, and 19 bases lay in between. This CDR3 contains 15 residues.

Points on this clonotype: A much larger clone lies a single base off, so this may be a read error. The chain is built from TRBV12-3 or TRBV12-4 and TRBJ2-7, with no clear D. This CDR3 region has 17 residues. The CDR3: CASSFSAGSRASYDQYF. CDR3 bases: TGTGCCAGCAGTTTCTCCGCCGGTAGTCGTGCCTCCTACGACCAGTACTTC.

This clonotype has ten or more counts. The CDR3 coding sequence is TGCGCCAGCAGCTTAGCGACTGCCGTCAGCGAGCAGTACTTC. It is translated as CASSLATAVSEQYF. The chain links TRBV5-1 to TRBJ2-7; D unclear. Per germline, CDR1 SGHRS and CDR2 YFSETQ. The CDR3 is made up of 14 amino acids. The germline V and J ends were trimmed by 2 bases and 6 bases, with 15 bases remaining between them. The variable domain in full, completed from reference TRBV5-1 and TRBJ2-7, reads KAGVTQTPRYLIKTRGQQVTLSCSPISGHRSVSWYQQTPGQGLQFLFEYFSETQRNKGNFPGRFSGRQFSNSRSEMNVSTLELGDSALYLCASSLATAVSEQYFGPGTRLTVT.

This clonotype was detected many times. The gene calls are TRBV20-1 and TRBJ2-7; 7 bases fit TRBD2. V trimming: 2 bases; J trimming: 1 base; junction bases outside the gene matches: 5. CDR3 length: 14 residues. From germline, CDR1 is DFQATT and CDR2 SNEGSKA (reference sequence). The CDR3 DNA reads TGCAGTGCTAGACGCGGGAGCGGATCCTACGAGCAGTACTTC. Translated, it gives CSARRGSGSYEQYF.

The rearrangement uses TRBV10-3 and TRBJ2-2, with 9 positions matching TRBD1. The ends lost 6 bases at V and 2 bases at J; junction bases unmatched: 7. CDR1 ENHRY and CDR2 SYGVKD come from the germline V gene. CDR3 size: 16 residues. The CDR3, as DNA: TGTGCCATCAGGACCGCGGGACAGGGAAACACCGGGGAGCTGTTTTTT. Translating it yields CAIRTAGQGNTGELFF.

This clonotype was seen ten or more times. The CDR3 bases are TGTGCCATCAGTGAGGCTATCCCCCACAATGAGCAGTTCTTC. It is translated as CAISEAIPHNEQFF. This sequence joins TRBV10-3 and TRBJ2-1; unclear D gene. The CDR3 has 14 residues. In germline, CDR1 is ENHRY, CDR2 SYGVKD. V was trimmed by 2 bases and J by 5 bases, leaving 10 bases between them.

The sample holds many counts of this clonotype. The V call is TRBV5-1, the J call TRBJ2-7, with D maybe TRBD2 (6 bases). This CDR3 comprises 15 residues. V shed 3 bases and J shed 3 bases, with 16 bases lying between them. Germline values: CDR1 SGHRS, CDR2 YFSETQ. CDR3 in DNA: TGCGCCAGCAGCTACCAGGGACTGGGAAACTACGAGCAGTACTTC. It encodes CASSYQGLGNYEQYF.

This clonotype was seen many times. The chain employs TRBV12-3 or TRBV12-4 and TRBJ1-5; TRBD1 agrees at 7 bases. This CDR3 is 13 amino acids long. Unmatched junction bases numbered 4, after V lost 4 bases and J lost 7 bases. This CDR3 reads CASSSQGSQPQHF. The CDR3 bases are TGTGCCAGCAGTTCACAGGGGAGCCAGCCCCAGCATTTT.

This clonotype turned up a few times. The chain is built from TRBV18 and TRBJ1-1, with unresolved D. Germline assignment: CDR1 KGHSH and CDR2 LQKENI. CDR3 length: 14 amino acids. The germline V and J ends were trimmed by 3 bases and 4 bases, with 12 bases remaining between them. CDR3 nucleotides: TGTGCCAGCTCACCTGCGGCCCGCCGCACTGAAGCTTTCTTT. Its translation: CASSPAARRTEAFF.

This clonotype came up many times. CDR3 protein: CASSLARFLGYTF. CDR3 nucleotide sequence: TGCGCCAGCAGCTTGGCCCGGTTCCTGGGCTACACCTTC. The rearrangement joins TRBV5-1 to TRBJ1-2; D gene uncertain. Looked up from germline, CDR1 is SGHRS and CDR2 is YFSETQ. The CDR3 length is 13 residues. Trimming left V 0 bases short and J 8 bases short, with 11 bases between. The complete variable domain, with remaining parts taken from reference TRBV5-1 and TRBJ1-2, reads KAGVTQTPRYLIKTRGQQVTLSCSPISGHRSVSWYQQTPGQGLQFLFEYFSETQRNKGNFPGRFSGRQFSNSRSEMNVSTLELGDSALYLCASSLARFLGYTFGSGTRLTVV.

The chain has TRBV7-2 and TRBJ2-4; D gene unclear. V lost 0 bases, J lost 9 bases, and 12 bases lay in between. The CDR3 is made up of 14 amino acids. CDR1 is SGHTA, CDR2 FQGNSA, per germline. CDR3 sequence: CASSLAIGEVIQYF. Here the CDR3 DNA reads TGTGCCAGCAGCTTAGCTATAGGCGAGGTCATTCAGTACTTC.

This clonotype appeared many times. V and J are TRBV20-1 and TRBJ2-3; 11 bases are shared with TRBD2. The ends lost 5 bases at V and 0 bases at J; junction bases unmatched: 4. This CDR3 region has 15 residues. Germline V CDR1 and CDR2: DFQATT, SNEGSKA (reference sequence). DNA for the CDR3: TGCAGTGCTCCGGGACTAGCGGTGAGCACAGATACGCAGTATTTT. It encodes CSAPGLAVSTDTQYF.

Points on this clonotype: This may be a read error: a much more frequent sequence differs by one nucleotide. In DNA form, the CDR3 reads TGCAGCGTACGAGCCGAGACTAGCAGTTACAATGAGCAGTTCTTC. As protein: CSVRAETSSYNEQFF. The chain combines TRBV29-1 with TRBJ2-1; 7 bases fit TRBD2. The germline CDR1 and CDR2 sequences are SQVTM and ANQGSEA. J lost 4 bases, V lost 6 bases, and 12 bases had no gene match. There are 15 residues in the CDR3.